This entry lists 2 T cell receptor beta chains sequenced from one sample in a study of T cells in Graves' hyperthyroidism and ophthalmopathy (dated 2019 in TCRdb). Libraries came from multiplex PCR. These reads were obtained on an Illumina HiSeq 2000. Amplification of TCR beta CDR3 regions was carried out from RNA transcripts. A first-round RT-PCR of the TCR CDR3 used the HTBI primer set with the Qiagen OneStep RT-PCR kit. The public reads were reprocessed in TCRdb via fastp at Q25 and MiXCR, keeping in-frame beta chains. All rows with the same CDR3 protein become a single entry with the most common DNA and genes. The sample table records roughly 500,000 distinct CDR3 sequences; about 46% of these occur just once. The ten largest clones add up to about two fifths of the sample. Source material: peripheral blood or thyroid tissue (not recorded which). The receptor set was obtained from an adult woman with Graves' disease, either hyperthyroidism or ophthalmopathy (not recorded which).

The chain is built from TRBV20-1 and TRBJ2-7; 12 bases fit TRBD2. CDR1 DFQATT and CDR2 SNEGSKA come from the germline V gene (reference sequence). V shed 1 base and J 3 bases; nucleotides not matched to a gene: 4. The CDR3 covers 15 residues. CDR3 sequence (DNA): TGCAGTGCTAGAGGTGCTAGCGGGAGGGGCTACGAGCAGTACTTC. Protein: CSARGASGRGYEQYF.

This clonotype has a single count. The chain has TRBV29-1 and TRBJ1-1; D remains unclear. The V and J ends lost 4 bases and 1 base respectively, with 7 bases between them. Germline V gives CDR1 SQVTM, CDR2 ANQGSEA. The CDR3 spans 12 residues. CDR3 sequence (DNA): TGCAGCGTTGGTTTTAGGAACACTGAAGCTTTCTTT. Residues: CSVGFRNTEAFF.